This T cell receptor beta chain was identified in a study of blood T cell repertoires in COVID-19. The authors' processing: Amplification with reference gene primers provided the estimates of nucleated cell counts. Profiled with immunoSEQ multiplex PCR; TCRdb holds only in-frame clones, not every one. That table gives V, J and clone size, and the DNA gave D and trimming. The sample yields 410,000 or so clones, 89% seen once. J lost 5 bases, V lost 7 bases, and 4 bases had no gene match. There are 14 residues in the CDR3. CDR1 and CDR2 from the germline V gene are SGHDT and YYEEEE. The chain combines TRBV5-6 with TRBJ1-6; 9 bases are a match to TRBD1. The receptor's source is a woman aged 40 to 49 with COVID-19, enrolled during active disease. Material: peripheral blood. The CDR3 DNA sequence: TGTGCCAGCCAGGACAGGGGAGATAATTCACCCCTCCACTTT. Translating gives CASQDRGDNSPLHF. Supplemented by reference TRBV5-6 and TRBJ1-6, the full variable domain reads DAGVTQSPTHLIKTRGQQVTLRCSPKSGHDTVSWYQQALGQGPQFIFQYYEEEERQRGNFPDRFSGHQFPNYSSELNVNALLLGDSALYLCASQDRGDNSPLHFGNGTRLTVT.